This passage covers 30 T cell receptor beta chains from one sample sequenced in a study of blood T cell repertoires in COVID-19. Here immunoSEQ multiplex PCR was the method, and the copy in TCRdb shows in-frame clones only, minus some. This table holds about 76,000 clones, 75% to 85% found once. Sequencing was performed on peripheral blood. The receptors originated from a human donor in a cohort sampled during active COVID-19.

The chain combines TRBV20-1 with TRBJ2-1, with a tentative D call TRBD2 (6 bases). Trimming took 3 bases from V and 0 from J, leaving 15 bases between them. This CDR3 is built from 16 residues. Germline CDR1 is DFQATT and CDR2 is SNEGSKA (reference sequence). CDR3 nucleotides: TGCAGTGCTAGTTTAGCGGAGCGGCCCTCCTACAATGAGCAGTTCTTC. The encoded protein is CSASLAERPSYNEQFF.

This clone was seen a handful of times. The chain joins TRBV7-9 to TRBJ1-2; D is unresolved. The CDR3 length is 14 residues. The germline gives CDR1 SEHNR, CDR2 FQNEAQ (reference sequence). V lost 8 bases to trimming and J lost 6 bases, with 19 bases between them. The DNA of the CDR3 is TGTGCCAGCCTCCGGGAGCACTCTCTGGATGGCTACACCTTC. Protein: CASLREHSLDGYTF.

The chain recombines TRBV15 with TRBJ1-2; 7 positions agree with TRBD1. Germline CDR1 is LNHNV and CDR2 is YYDKDF (reference sequence). The CDR3 covers 16 residues. Trimming took 5 bases from V and 0 from J; bases not matched to a gene: 9. The CDR3 coding sequence is TGTGCCACCAGCGGCGGACAGGAGGAAACTAACTATGGCTACACCTTC. Translated: CATSGGQEETNYGYTF.

This chain links TRBV7-9 with TRBJ2-5; maybe TRBD1 (6 bases). V lost 3 bases and J lost 4, with 24 bases in between. The CDR3 extends over 18 amino acids. Germline V lookup: CDR1 SEHNR, CDR2 FQNEAQ (reference sequence). The CDR3 protein is CASSFYRSTLRGGETQYF. The CDR3 coding sequence is TGTGCCAGCAGCTTTTACCGATCGACCCTACGAGGGGGAGAGACCCAGTACTTC.

The chain couples TRBV7-2 to TRBJ1-6; perhaps TRBD1 as D (5 bases). CDR3 length: 15 residues. Between the trimmed V and J ends, which lost 5 bases and 3 bases, there was a span of 11 bases. Germline V gene data show CDR1 as SGHTA and CDR2 as FQGNSA. This CDR3 is CASSLQADYNSPLHF. The CDR3 DNA follows: TGTGCCAGCAGCCTACAGGCGGACTATAATTCACCCCTCCACTTT.

This clone was detected only a few times. V and J are TRBV9 and TRBJ1-2, with D maybe TRBD1 (6 bases). V lost 3 bases and J 5 bases, leaving 14 bases between the germline ends. Germline lookup yields CDR1 SGDLS and CDR2 YYNGEE. The CDR3 contains 14 residues. CDR3 DNA sequence: TGTGCCAGCAGCGCGGGGACACCTGGATATGGCTACACCTTC. Protein: CASSAGTPGYGYTF.

This clone showed up just once. The J gene is TRBJ2-5, the V gene TRBV11-2; 7 bases are shared with TRBD1. Looked up from germline, CDR1 is SGHAT and CDR2 is FQNNGV. Germline trimming cut 5 bases from V and 4 bases from J; bases unmatched to any gene: 13. The CDR3 contains 16 residues. CDR3 region: CASSTGTQGVGETQYF. CDR3 DNA: TGTGCCAGCAGCACTGGTACGCAGGGGGTGGGAGAGACCCAGTACTTC. The full variable domain, its missing parts supplied by reference TRBV11-2 and TRBJ2-5, is EAGVAQSPRYKIIEKRQSVAFWCNPISGHATLYWYQQILGQGPKLLIQFQNNGVVDDSQLPKDRFSAERLKGVDSTLKIQPAKLEDSAVYLCASSTGTQGVGETQYFGPGTRLLVL.

The V call is TRBV28, the J call TRBJ1-5, with 10 positions matching TRBD1. After removal of 6 bases from V and 2 bases from J, the junction contained 7 bases not matched to a gene. The length of the CDR3 is 16 residues. Germline loops: CDR1 MDHEN, CDR2 SYDVKM. The CDR3 sequence is CASRGPGQGRNQPQHF. DNA for the CDR3: TGTGCCAGCAGGGGTCCGGGACAGGGGCGCAATCAGCCCCAGCATTTT.

The rearrangement links TRBV10-3 to TRBJ1-5; a weak D match, TRBD1 (6 bases). Germline V lookup: CDR1 ENHRY, CDR2 SYGVKD. Trimming pared 0 bases from V and 7 bases from J, leaving 10 bases between. The CDR3 consists of 14 residues. DNA for the CDR3: TGTGCCATCAGTGAGTCACAGGGTGAGCAGCCCCAGCATTTT. Translating it yields CAISESQGEQPQHF.

The CDR3 coding sequence is TGTGCCAGCAGTTATGGACAGGCCACCTCTGGGGCCAACGTCCTGACTTTC. It is translated as CASSYGQATSGANVLTF. The chain is built from TRBV28 and TRBJ2-6; 7 nucleotides align to TRBD1. The germline gives CDR1 MDHEN, CDR2 SYDVKM. This CDR3 is built from 17 residues. Unmatched junction bases numbered 6, after V lost 4 bases and J lost 0 bases. The variable domain in full, completed from reference TRBV28 and TRBJ2-6, reads DVKVTQSSRYLVKRTGEKVFLECVQDMDHENMFWYRQDPGLGLRLIYFSYDVKMKEKGDIPEGYSVSREKKERFSLILESASTNQTSMYLCASSYGQATSGANVLTFGAGSRLTVL.

The chain employs TRBV28 and TRBJ2-3; 13 positions match TRBD2. CDR1 is MDHEN and CDR2 is SYDVKM in the germline V gene. The CDR3 runs to 15 residues. Trimming removed 3 bases from V and 5 bases from J; junction bases left unmatched: 2. This CDR3 reads CASSFRTSGRDTQYF. The CDR3 coding sequence is TGTGCCAGCAGTTTTCGGACTAGCGGGAGAGATACGCAGTATTTT.

This clone qualifies as medium-sized (0.01 to 0.1%). V and J are TRBV21-1 and TRBJ2-3; TRBD2, the D gene given by the table, was not confirmed from the DNA. TRBV21-1 is annotated as a pseudogene. CDR3 length equals 12 residues. CDR3 coding DNA: TGTGCCAGCAAGGAGAGGACAGATACGCAGTATTTT. It encodes CASKERTDTQYF.

The chain combines TRBV18 with TRBJ2-2, with 11 bases matching TRBD2. This CDR3 has 15 amino acids. Per germline, CDR1 KGHSH and CDR2 LQKENI. The ends lost 2 bases at V and 5 bases at J; junction bases unmatched: 1. The CDR3 nucleotides read TGTGCCAGCTCACCAACTAGCGGGGGTACCGGGGAGCTGTTTTTT. This sequence encodes CASSPTSGGTGELFF.

In its sample, this clone was seen once. The V gene is TRBV6-1, the J gene TRBJ1-5; no firm D call. The V and J ends lost 2 bases and 0 bases respectively, with 8 bases between them. Germline V lookup: CDR1 MNHNS, CDR2 SASEGT. The CDR3 is 15 residues long. CDR3 region: CASSESGNSNQPQHF. The CDR3 DNA reads as TGTGCCAGCAGTGAATCCGGGAATAGCAATCAGCCCCAGCATTTT.

The rearrangement uses TRBV18 and TRBJ2-7; 7 positions match TRBD2. V trimming: 5 bases; J trimming: 4 bases; junction bases outside the gene matches: 14. This CDR3 spans 16 amino acids. Per germline, CDR1 KGHSH and CDR2 LQKENI. The CDR3 loop reads CASSGDSGTTFYEQYF. DNA for the CDR3: TGTGCCAGCTCAGGTGACTCCGGGACTACATTTTACGAGCAGTACTTC.

The chain carries TRBV27 and TRBJ2-3; 7 nucleotides line up with TRBD1. J lost 2 bases, V lost 6 bases, and 8 bases had no gene match. There are 15 residues in the CDR3. Germline V lookup: CDR1 MNHEY, CDR2 SMNVEV (reference sequence). The DNA for the CDR3 is TGTGCCAGCAGCCAGAAGGGACAGTACACAGATACGCAGTATTTT. As protein: CASSQKGQYTDTQYF.

The chain has TRBV5-4 and TRBJ1-2, with D tentatively TRBD1 (5 bases). The CDR3 loop spans 14 amino acids. Trimming cost V 0 bases and J 4 bases, with 10 bases left between them. Looked up from germline, CDR1 is SGHNT and CDR2 is YYREEE (reference sequence). CDR3 coding DNA: TGTGCCAGCAGCTTGGAAACCAGGGCCTATGGCTACACCTTC. Translation: CASSLETRAYGYTF.

CDR3 sequence (DNA): TGTGCCAGCTCACCCAACGACAGGGCCTACGAGCAGTACTTC. Translated, it gives CASSPNDRAYEQYF. This sequence joins TRBV18 and TRBJ2-7, with 7 positions matching TRBD1. The CDR3 sequence is 14 residues long. The junction had 4 bases not matched to a gene; V was cut back by 3 bases and J by 2 bases. Germline CDR1 KGHSH, CDR2 LQKENI.

The chain joins TRBV28 to TRBJ2-3; 8 bases map to TRBD2. Trimming at V came to 5 bases and at J to 3 bases, leaving 4 bases not matched to a gene. This CDR3 contains 14 residues. The germline CDR1 and CDR2 sequences are MDHEN and SYDVKM. The DNA for the CDR3 is TGTGCCAGCAGTAGCGGGAGTGCAACAGATACGCAGTATTTT. Its translation is CASSSGSATDTQYF.

The CDR3 loop reads CASTQAGNNEQFF. The DNA of the CDR3 is TGTGCCAGTACCCAGGCGGGCAACAATGAGCAGTTCTTC. The V call is TRBV19, the J call TRBJ2-1, with TRBD2 as a possible D gene (5 bases). This CDR3 is built from 13 residues. The ends were cut back, 7 bases at V and 5 bases at J, with 12 bases in the middle. Germline V gene data show CDR1 as LNHDA and CDR2 as SQIVND (reference sequence).

The chain carries TRBV29-1 and TRBJ1-2, with D unclear. V lost 0 bases and J 7 bases, leaving 9 bases between the germline ends. The germline V gene has CDR1 SQVTM and CDR2 ANQGSEA. There are 12 residues in the CDR3. Here the CDR3 reads CSVEDRGRGYTF. CDR3 sequence (DNA): TGCAGCGTTGAAGATCGCGGGCGTGGCTACACCTTC.

J is TRBJ2-7 and V is TRBV6-6; 10 positions match TRBD2. The ends lost 2 bases at V and 4 bases at J; junction bases unmatched: 5. The CDR3 runs to 15 residues. Per germline, CDR1 MNHNY and CDR2 SVGAGI (reference sequence). This CDR3 is CASSYKREGGYEQYF. In DNA form, the CDR3 reads TGTGCCAGCAGTTACAAGCGGGAGGGCGGGTACGAGCAGTACTTC.

The gene calls are TRBV6-4 and TRBJ1-1, with 10 nucleotides matching TRBD1. The CDR3 is made up of 14 amino acids. Germline loops: CDR1 MRHNA, CDR2 SNTAGT. J gave up 5 bases and V 5 bases, and 5 bases lay outside the gene matches. CDR3 in DNA: TGTGCCAGCAGTAGACAGGGGGCCTCAACTGAAGCTTTCTTT. Its protein is CASSRQGASTEAFF.

The chain joins TRBV6-2 or TRBV6-3 to TRBJ2-7; D is perhaps TRBD2 (6 bases). From germline, CDR1 is MNHEY and CDR2 SVGEGT. The CDR3 has 14 residues. The V and J ends lost 5 bases and 2 bases respectively, with 13 bases between them. DNA for the CDR3: TGTGCCAGCAGTCAAGGGAGGCCGACCTACGAGCAGTACTTC. As protein: CASSQGRPTYEQYF.

This rearrangement joins TRBV12-3 or TRBV12-4 to TRBJ2-7; TRBD1 is a possible D gene (6 bases). The CDR3 runs 12 residues. Trimming stripped 5 bases from V and 7 bases from J, with 12 bases between. CDR3 in DNA: TGTGCCAGCAGTAAGGACAGCCGAGAGCAGTACTTC. Translating gives CASSKDSREQYF.

The genes are TRBV19 and TRBJ1-5; perhaps TRBD1 as D (5 bases). The CDR3 consists of 14 residues. V was cut by 2 bases and J by 9 bases, with 14 bases left in between. Germline CDR1 LNHDA, CDR2 SQIVND (reference sequence). DNA of the CDR3: TGTGCCAGTAGTATACGGGGGGAGTTTCGGCCCCAGCATTTT. Protein sequence: CASSIRGEFRPQHF.

The chain combines TRBV7-9 with TRBJ2-7; 11 bases line up with TRBD2. V shed 5 bases and J 3 bases; nucleotides not matched to a gene: 9. The CDR3 contains 16 residues. CDR1 SEHNR and CDR2 FQNEAQ come from the germline V gene (reference sequence). In DNA form, the CDR3 reads TGTGCCAGCAGCAGTAGGACTAGCGGGCTGATCTACGAGCAGTACTTC. Translating gives CASSSRTSGLIYEQYF.

V gene TRBV3-1 (or the pseudogene TRBV3-2) combines with J gene TRBJ2-7; 11 positions agree with TRBD2. The V gene's germline CDR1 is LGHDT and CDR2 YNNKEL (reference sequence). This CDR3 comprises 19 residues. With 3 bases clipped from V and 3 bases from J, the junction kept 16 bases outside the gene matches. CDR3 DNA: TGTGCCAGCAGCCACGTGGCTAGCGGGAGGTCTATTTTTTTCTACGAGCAGTACTTC. Translating gives CASSHVASGRSIFFYEQYF.

The chain joins TRBV7-9 to TRBJ1-1; no firm D call. The CDR3 has 16 residues. Germline CDR1 and CDR2: SEHNR and FQNEAQ (reference sequence). V lost 1 base and J lost 9, with 21 bases in between. The CDR3 sequence is CASSLVGTFGSVKAFF. The CDR3, as DNA: TGTGCCAGCAGCTTAGTGGGTACCTTCGGGTCTGTTAAAGCTTTCTTT. Supplemented by reference TRBV7-9 and TRBJ1-1, the full variable domain reads DTGVSQNPRHKITKRGQNVTFRCDPISEHNRLYWYRQTLGQGPEFLTYFQNEAQLEKSRLLSDRFSAERPKGSFSTLEIQRTEQGDSAMYLCASSLVGTFGSVKAFFGQGTRLTVV.

The chain couples TRBV4-3 to TRBJ2-7; possible D gene TRBD2, 5 bases. CDR3 length: 20 residues. Germline-derived CDR1 and CDR2 are LGHNA and YSLEER. V lost 0 bases and J lost 0, with 24 bases in between. CDR3 protein: CASSQDPNPGLVGPSYEQYF. The DNA for the CDR3 is TGCGCCAGCAGCCAAGATCCGAACCCTGGACTCGTCGGCCCCTCCTACGAGCAGTACTTC.